The 2 T cell receptor beta chains below all came from one sample that was sequenced in a study of blood T cell repertoires in COVID-19. Profiled with immunoSEQ multiplex PCR; TCRdb holds only in-frame clones, not every one. The sample contains some 150,000 clones, approximately 86% of which appear only once. The sequenced sample was peripheral blood. Receptors originate from a woman aged 50 to 65 with acute or convalescent COVID-19.

The chain couples TRBV4-1 to TRBJ1-1; 7 positions match TRBD1. CDR3 length: 16 residues. Germline CDR1 and CDR2: MGHRA and YSYEKL. V shed 0 bases, J shed 1 base, and the junction held 5 bases outside the gene matches. The CDR3 sequence: CASSQEGNRGNTEAFF. The CDR3 DNA follows: TGCGCCAGCAGCCAAGAAGGGAACAGGGGGAACACTGAAGCTTTCTTT.

The gene calls are TRBV9 and TRBJ1-6; 8 nucleotides align to TRBD1. The CDR3 sequence is 14 residues long. Per germline, CDR1 SGDLS and CDR2 YYNGEE. Trimming at V came to 0 bases and at J to 9 bases, leaving 2 bases not matched to a gene. The CDR3 spells CASSVATGGSPLHF. CDR3 bases: TGTGCCAGCAGCGTAGCTACAGGGGGTTCACCCCTCCACTTT.